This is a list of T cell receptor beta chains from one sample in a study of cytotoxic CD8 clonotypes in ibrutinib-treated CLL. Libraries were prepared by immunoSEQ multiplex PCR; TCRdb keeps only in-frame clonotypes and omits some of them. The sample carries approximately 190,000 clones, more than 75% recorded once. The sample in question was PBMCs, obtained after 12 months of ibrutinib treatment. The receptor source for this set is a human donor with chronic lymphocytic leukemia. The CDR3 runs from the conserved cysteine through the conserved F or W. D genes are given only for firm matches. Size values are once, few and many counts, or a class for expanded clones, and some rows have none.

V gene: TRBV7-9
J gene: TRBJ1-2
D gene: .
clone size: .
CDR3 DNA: TGTGCCAGCAGCTTAGATACCCATTTTACCAACTATGGCTACACCTTC
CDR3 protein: CASSLDTHFTNYGYTF

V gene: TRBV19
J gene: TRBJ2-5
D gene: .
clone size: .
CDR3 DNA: TGTGCCAGTAGAAGAAGGGATCTTGGCCTGGGCAGGAGAGAGACCCAGTACTTC
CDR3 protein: CASRRRDLGLGRRETQYF

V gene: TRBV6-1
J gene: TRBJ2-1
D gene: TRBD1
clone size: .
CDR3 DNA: TGTGCCGGACGCCTTGACAGGGGCTACAATGAGCAGTTCTTC
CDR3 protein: CAGRLDRGYNEQFF

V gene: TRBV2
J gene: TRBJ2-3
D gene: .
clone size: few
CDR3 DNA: TGTGCCAGCAGGGGGGAAGATACGCAGTATTTT
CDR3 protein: CASRGEDTQYF

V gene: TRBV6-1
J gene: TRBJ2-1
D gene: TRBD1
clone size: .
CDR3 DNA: TGTGCCAGCAGGGGGACAGGGAAATACAATGAGCAGTTCTTC
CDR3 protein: CASRGTGKYNEQFF

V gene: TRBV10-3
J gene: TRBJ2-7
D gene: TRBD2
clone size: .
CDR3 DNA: TGTGCCATCAGTGACCTGCGGGAGGACTACGAGCAGTACTTC
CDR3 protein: CAISDLREDYEQYF

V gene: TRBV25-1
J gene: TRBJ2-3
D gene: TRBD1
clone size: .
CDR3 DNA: TGTGCCAGCAGTGAGGACAGGCCTTCGGGTAGCGCAGATACGCAGTATTTT
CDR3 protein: CASSEDRPSGSADTQYF

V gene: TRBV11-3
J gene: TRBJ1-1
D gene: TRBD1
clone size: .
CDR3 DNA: TGTGCCAGCAGTAATTCAGGGGGTGGTGAAGCTTTCTTT
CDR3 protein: CASSNSGGGEAFF

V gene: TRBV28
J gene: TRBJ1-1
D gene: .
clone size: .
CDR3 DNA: TGTGCCAGCAGCCCGGCTCAGGGGTGGAACACTGAAGCTTTCTTT
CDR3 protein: CASSPAQGWNTEAFF

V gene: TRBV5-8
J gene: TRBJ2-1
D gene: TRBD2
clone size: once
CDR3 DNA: TGTGCCAGCAGCTTGCTAGCGGGCCACAATGAGCAGTTCTTC
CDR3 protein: CASSLLAGHNEQFF

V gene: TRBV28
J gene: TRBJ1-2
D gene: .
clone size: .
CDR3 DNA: TGTGCCAGCAGTTTAGGGCAGGGTGAGGGCTACACCTTC
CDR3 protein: CASSLGQGEGYTF

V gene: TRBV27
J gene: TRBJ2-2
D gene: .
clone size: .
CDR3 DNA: TGTGCCAGCAGTTTATCGGGTGGTAACGGGGAGCTGTTTTTT
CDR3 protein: CASSLSGGNGELFF

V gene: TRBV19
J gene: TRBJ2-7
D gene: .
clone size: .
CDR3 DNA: TGTGCCAGTAGCCTCGGAGGGGTTGACGAGCAGTACTTC
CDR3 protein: CASSLGGVDEQYF

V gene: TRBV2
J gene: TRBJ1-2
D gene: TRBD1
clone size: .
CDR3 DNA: TGTGCCAGAGTATCTCAGGACAGGGGGCCCTTGGGTGGCTACACCTTC
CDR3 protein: CARVSQDRGPLGGYTF

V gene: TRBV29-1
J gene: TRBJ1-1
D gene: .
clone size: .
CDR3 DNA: TGCAGCGTTGAGGGTTGGCCGAACACTGAAGCTTTCTTT
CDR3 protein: CSVEGWPNTEAFF

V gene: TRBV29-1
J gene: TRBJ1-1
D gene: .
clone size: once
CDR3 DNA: TGCAGCGCCAGCCCCCGACAGCCCATGAACACTGAAGCTTTCTTT
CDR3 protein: CSASPRQPMNTEAFF

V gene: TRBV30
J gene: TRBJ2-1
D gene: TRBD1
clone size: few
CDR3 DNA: TGTGCCTCCGGGACAGGCTACAATGAGCAGTTCTTC
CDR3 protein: CASGTGYNEQFF

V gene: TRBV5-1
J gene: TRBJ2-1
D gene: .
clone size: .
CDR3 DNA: TGCGCCAGCTCTGGGGGAGCATATGAGCAGTTCTTC
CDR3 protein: CASSGGAYEQFF

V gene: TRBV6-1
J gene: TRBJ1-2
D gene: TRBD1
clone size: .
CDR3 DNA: TGTGCCAGCAGTGAGATTGGACAGGGGGCTTATGGCTACACCTTC
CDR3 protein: CASSEIGQGAYGYTF

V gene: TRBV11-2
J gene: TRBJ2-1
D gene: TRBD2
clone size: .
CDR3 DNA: TGTGCCAGCAGGGGAGGACTAGCGGGGAATGAGCAGTTCTTC
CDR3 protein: CASRGGLAGNEQFF

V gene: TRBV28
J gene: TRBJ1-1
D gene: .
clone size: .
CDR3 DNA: TGTGCCAGCAGTATCCAGGGGATAAGAGCTTTCTTT
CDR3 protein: CASSIQGIRAFF

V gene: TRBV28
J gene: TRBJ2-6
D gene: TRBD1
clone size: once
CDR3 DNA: TGTGCCAGCAGTTTGGAAGGGGGCGGGGCCAACGTCCTGACTTTC
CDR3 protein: CASSLEGGGANVLTF

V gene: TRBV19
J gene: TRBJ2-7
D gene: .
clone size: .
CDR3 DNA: TGTGCCAGTAGTACGACAGCAGCCTACGAGCAGTACTTC
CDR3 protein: CASSTTAAYEQYF

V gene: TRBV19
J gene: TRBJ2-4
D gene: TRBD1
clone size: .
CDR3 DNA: TGTGCCAGTAGTATAGAAGGGGGCAGGGACATTCAGTACTTC
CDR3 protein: CASSIEGGRDIQYF

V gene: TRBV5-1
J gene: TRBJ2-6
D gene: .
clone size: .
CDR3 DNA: TGCGCCAGGCCCAAGGGATCATCTGGGGCCAACGTCCTGACTTTC
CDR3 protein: CARPKGSSGANVLTF

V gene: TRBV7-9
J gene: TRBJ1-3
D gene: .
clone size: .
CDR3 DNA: TGTGCCAGCAGCTTTGAGATATCCATCTCTGGAAACACCATATATTTT
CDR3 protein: CASSFEISISGNTIYF

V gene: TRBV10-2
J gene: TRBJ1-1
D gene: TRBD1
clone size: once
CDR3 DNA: TGCGCCAGCAGACGACCGGGACAGGGGGCCCTGAACACTGAAGCTTTCTTT
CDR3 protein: CASRRPGQGALNTEAFF

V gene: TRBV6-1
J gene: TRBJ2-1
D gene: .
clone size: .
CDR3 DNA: TGTGCCAGCGGTGCGGGGCTAGCCTACAATGAGCAGTTCTTC
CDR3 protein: CASGAGLAYNEQFF

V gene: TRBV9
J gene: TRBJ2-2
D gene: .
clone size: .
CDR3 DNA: TGTGCCAGCAGCGTAGGGGGGGACACCGGGGAGCTGTTTTTT
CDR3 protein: CASSVGGDTGELFF

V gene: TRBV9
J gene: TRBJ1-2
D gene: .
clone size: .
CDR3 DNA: TGTGCCAGCAGCCCAAGAGGGGATGCGGTTATAGGGTATGGCTACACCTTC
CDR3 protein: CASSPRGDAVIGYGYTF

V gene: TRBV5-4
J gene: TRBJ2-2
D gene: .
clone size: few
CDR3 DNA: TGTGCCAGCAGCTTGGGTCTCACCGGGGAGCTGTTTTTT
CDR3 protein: CASSLGLTGELFF

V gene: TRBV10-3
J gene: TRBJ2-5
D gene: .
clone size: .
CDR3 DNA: TGTGCCATCAGAGAAGAGACCCAGTACTTC
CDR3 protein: CAIREETQYF

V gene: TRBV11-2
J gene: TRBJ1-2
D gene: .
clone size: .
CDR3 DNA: TGTGCCAGCAGCTTAGATGAACAGGCATATAACTATGGCTACACCTTC
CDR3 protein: CASSLDEQAYNYGYTF

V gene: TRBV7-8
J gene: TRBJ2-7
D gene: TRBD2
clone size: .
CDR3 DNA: TGTGCCAGCAGAACCGCTAGCGGGAGGTTAGACGAGCAGTACTTC
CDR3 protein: CASRTASGRLDEQYF

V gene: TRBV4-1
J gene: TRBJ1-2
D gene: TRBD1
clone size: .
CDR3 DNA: TGCGCCAGCAGCCTTTATTCCTTCAGGGACAGGGAGGATGGCTACACCTTC
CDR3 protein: CASSLYSFRDREDGYTF

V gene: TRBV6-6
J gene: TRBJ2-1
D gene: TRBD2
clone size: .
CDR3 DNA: TGTGCCAGCGCGGGGGACGATGAGCAGTTCTTC
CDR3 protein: CASAGDDEQFF

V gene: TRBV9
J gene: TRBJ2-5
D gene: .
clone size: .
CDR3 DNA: TGTGCCAGCAGCGGGCGGGGATCCCAAGAGACCCAGTACTTC
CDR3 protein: CASSGRGSQETQYF

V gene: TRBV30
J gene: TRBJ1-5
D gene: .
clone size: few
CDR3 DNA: TGTGCCTGGAATTTGGGTTGGGGCAATCAGCCCCAGCATTTT
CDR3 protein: CAWNLGWGNQPQHF

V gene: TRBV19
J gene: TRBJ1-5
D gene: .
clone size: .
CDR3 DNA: TGTGCCAGTAGACCCCTGACAGCTTTTAGCAATCAGCCCCAGCATTTT
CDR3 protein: CASRPLTAFSNQPQHF

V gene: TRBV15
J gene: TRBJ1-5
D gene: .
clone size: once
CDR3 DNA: TGTGCCACCAGCAACAGCAATCAGCCCCAGCATTTT
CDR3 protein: CATSNSNQPQHF

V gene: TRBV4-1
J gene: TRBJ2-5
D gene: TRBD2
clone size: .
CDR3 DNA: TGCGCCAGCAGCCAAGATCGGACTAGCGGGGCCCAAGAGACCCAGTACTTC
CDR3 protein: CASSQDRTSGAQETQYF

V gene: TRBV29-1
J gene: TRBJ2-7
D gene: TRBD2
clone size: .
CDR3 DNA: TGCAGCGTGACAAAAAACCCATCGGGGGGGTACGAGCAGTACTTC
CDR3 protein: CSVTKNPSGGYEQYF

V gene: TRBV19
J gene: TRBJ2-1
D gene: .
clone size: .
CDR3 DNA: TGTGCCAGTAGTATTCTGACGGGGAATGAGCAGTTCTTC
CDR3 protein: CASSILTGNEQFF

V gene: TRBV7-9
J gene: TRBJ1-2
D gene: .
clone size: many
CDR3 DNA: TGTGCCAGCAGCTTCCAGGGAGACTATGGCTACACCTTC
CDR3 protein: CASSFQGDYGYTF

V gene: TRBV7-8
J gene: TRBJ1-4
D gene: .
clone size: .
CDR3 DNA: TGTGCCAGCAGCTTAGATAGCCCAACAGTGGATGAAAAACTGTTTTTT
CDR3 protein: CASSLDSPTVDEKLFF

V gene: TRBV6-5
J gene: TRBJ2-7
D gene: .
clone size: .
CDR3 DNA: TGTGCCAGCAGTTACTCGATAGGGGGGGGCTACTACGAGCAGTACTTC
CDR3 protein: CASSYSIGGGYYEQYF